The source of this T cell receptor beta chain is a study of blood T cell repertoires in COVID-19. Study-level background: The samples span acute and convalescent COVID-19 from the United States, Italy and Spain. T cells, B-cell-depleted T cells, or PBMCs provided the cDNA or gDNA that served as material.

Original handling: Scientists estimated how many nucleated cells there were by amplifying reference gene primers. TCRdb keeps only in-frame clones here, not all; method: immunoSEQ multiplex PCR. The D gene and trimming were derived from the DNA, and the V and J assignments and clone size from that table. The sample lists under 350,000 clones; around 90% were seen once. The sample holds one count of this clone. CDR1 SNHLY and CDR2 FYNNEI come from the germline V gene. V lost 6 bases, J lost 7 bases, and 6 bases stayed unmatched. The CDR3 is made up of 13 amino acids. Categorization into cohorts depended on clinical history that participants reported.

The material sequenced was PBMCs or T cells enriched from blood (not recorded which). The chain links TRBV2 to TRBJ1-5; 7 nucleotides agree with TRBD1. The receptor's source is a woman in her thirties or forties who had recovered from COVID-19. CDR3 protein: CASSVGGGQPQHF. The CDR3 nucleotides are TGTGCCAGCAGCGTAGGGGGCGGACAGCCCCAGCATTTT.